This TCR beta chain is drawn from a study of ipilimumab plus nivolumab after autologous stem cell transplantation. Study background: The myeloma cohort included high-risk transplant-naive patients and patients relapsing within 3 years of a first autologous transplant.

Findings and limits, study-wide: Authors suggest TCR repertoire, Treg phenotype and gut microbiota support further study.

Checkpoint therapy with ipilimumab 1 mg/kg began 14 to 28 days after transplant. Dosing: nivolumab 3 mg/kg IV, weeks 1, 4, 7, 10, then every two weeks to week 26. Turning to this clone: Its target is unknown.

This CDR3 spans 13 amino acids. V was shortened by 5 bases and J by 2 bases, with 12 bases between the two germline ends. Germline V gives CDR1 SQVTM, CDR2 ANQGSEA. Assay used: immunoSEQ multiplex PCR; TCRdb lists only in-frame clones, some missing. The data hold tens of thousands of clones, with over 90% observed a single time. The receptor's source is a male donor with multiple myeloma. The source was PBMCs, collected in a trial of ipilimumab plus nivolumab as post-transplant consolidation. V and J are TRBV29-1 and TRBJ1-1; D not certain. Here the CDR3 reads CSVTTVANTEAFF. The DNA of the CDR3 is TGCAGCGTTACCACAGTCGCAAACACTGAAGCTTTCTTT.